This entry is about one T cell receptor beta chain. The data stem from a study of control samples from healthy donors and cancer patients. Data came from immunoSEQ multiplex PCR; TCRdb stores just in-frame clones and leaves some out. The table lists 180,000 or so clones, over 85% of them singletons, with about 4% in the top ten. Germline CDR1 GTSNPN, CDR2 SVGIG (reference sequence). This CDR3 has 13 amino acids. Trimming left V 2 bases short and J 6 bases short, with 11 bases between. The TCR originated in a woman aged 55-69 years in good health. V gene TRBV30 combines with J gene TRBJ1-5; D possibly corresponds to TRBD1 (5 bases). The source material was blood. This chain's CDR3 is CAWSISGGQPQHF. DNA of the CDR3: TGTGCCTGGAGTATCTCTGGGGGTCAGCCCCAGCATTTT. The full variable domain, its missing parts supplied by reference TRBV30 and TRBJ1-5, is SQTIHQWPATLVQPVGSPLSLECTVEGTSNPNLYWYRQAAGRGLQLLFYSVGIGQISSEVPQNLSASRPQDRQFILSSKKLLLSDSGFYLCAWSISGGQPQHFGDGTRLSIL.